This T cell receptor beta chain was recorded in a study of blood T cells in healthy people across ages. Overall study: Every two T cells gave about one barcoded beta molecule via template switching.

On this clonotype itself: The antigen is not known.

Then a second PCR, running about 6 to 11 cycles, was carried out with a sample-barcoded 5' primer and a J-beta primer mix. With 12 random nucleotides, a template-switch adaptor tagged each individual cDNA molecule. TCRdb reprocessed the 5' RACE reads with MiXCR, giving one entry per CDR3 protein. The sample has 850,000 to 1,000,000 distinct CDR3 sequences; roughly 50% are singletons. Study-level results: When set beside aged donors, long-lived donors presented more naive CD4+ cells and higher diversity.

The clonotype originates from a woman aged 55-69 years in good health. Sequencing used blood.

As DNA, the CDR3 is TGCGCCAGCAGCCACCGACAGAGTCTAACCACAGATACGCAGTATTTT. Its translation is CASSHRQSLTTDTQYF. The chain carries TRBV4-1 and TRBJ2-3; perhaps TRBD1 as D (5 bases). This CDR3 comprises 16 residues. Germline CDR1 is MGHRA and CDR2 is YSYEKL. V gave up 3 bases and J gave up 2 bases, with 15 bases separating them.